This T cell receptor (beta chain) stems from a study of blood T cell repertoires in COVID-19. On the study more broadly: The study drew acute and convalescent COVID-19 samples from the United States, Italy and Spain.

Germline CDR1 is SGHDT and CDR2 is YYEEEE. The CDR3 consists of 15 residues. The V and J ends lost 0 bases and 7 bases, in that order; junction bases with no gene match: 9. Sequencing used immunoSEQ multiplex PCR; TCRdb keeps in-frame clones, though not all of them. The table has a few hundred thousand clones, around 93% seen once. The receptor was derived from a human donor in a cohort exposed to, infected with or recovered from COVID-19 (not recorded which). The donor label of this sample is uncertain. The specimen was PBMCs or T cells enriched from blood (not recorded which). The chain combines TRBV5-6 with TRBJ1-2; 7 bases agree with TRBD1. CDR3 DNA: TGTGCCAGCAGCTTGGAGGTAGGGGGCCTCCGTGGCTACACCTTC. This encodes CASSLEVGGLRGYTF.